A single sample gave rise to the 11 T cell receptor beta chains below, sequenced in a study of CD8 T cells in Susac syndrome. It was with random hexamers that 0.5 to 1 ug RNA was reverse transcribed. TCRdb re-analysed the immunoSEQ multiplex PCR reads in MiXCR, keeping a single row per CDR3 protein. The sample yields 100,000 to 150,000 distinct CDR3 sequences, about 95% seen once. Sequenced: CD8+ T cells from PBMCs. These receptors all stem from a human donor with Susac syndrome.

This chain connects TRBV30 to TRBJ2-2; a weak D match, TRBD1 (5 bases). This CDR3 has 14 residues. V lost 4 bases and J 3 bases, leaving 12 bases between the germline ends. Per the germline V gene, CDR1 is GTSNPN and CDR2 is SVGIG (reference sequence). CDR3 loop: CAWMPGWYTGELFF. The CDR3 DNA is TGTGCCTGGATGCCAGGGTGGTACACCGGGGAGCTGTTTTTT.

The chain recombines TRBV20-1 with TRBJ2-5; D possibly corresponds to TRBD2 (6 bases). Trimming took 2 bases from V and 5 from J, leaving 15 bases between them. Germline CDR1 is DFQATT and CDR2 is SNEGSKA (reference sequence). This CDR3 contains 14 residues. The CDR3 protein is CSARPRDFRETQYF. The CDR3 bases are TGCAGTGCTAGACCACGGGACTTTAGGGAGACCCAGTACTTC.

This chain connects TRBV5-8 to TRBJ2-5, with no clear D. V was shortened by 2 bases and J by 2 bases, with 10 bases between the two germline ends. The CDR3 length is 14 residues. Germline CDR1 is SGHTS and CDR2 is YDEGEE. Here the CDR3 DNA reads TGTGCCAGCAGCTTACTGCTCGCGCAAGAGACCCAGTACTTC. Protein product: CASSLLLAQETQYF.

This chain joins TRBV2 and TRBJ2-7, with D hard to call. Trimming removed 7 bases at V and 5 bases at J, with 12 bases between. Germline V CDR1 and CDR2: SNHLY, FYNNEI. The CDR3 consists of 12 residues. The CDR3 DNA sequence: TGTGCCAGCATCGCCACGAACGACGAGCAGTACTTC. The encoded protein is CASIATNDEQYF.

This clonotype was counted a single time. This chain uses TRBV7-9 with TRBJ1-2; TRBD1 agrees at 10 bases. The CDR3 loop spans 13 amino acids. J lost 7 bases, V lost 6 bases, and 5 bases had no gene match. CDR1 SEHNR and CDR2 FQNEAQ come from the germline V gene (reference sequence). This CDR3 reads CASRPGQGSGYTF. In nucleotides, the CDR3 is TGTGCCAGCAGACCGGGACAGGGGTCTGGCTACACCTTC. Filled out from reference TRBV7-9 and TRBJ1-2, the complete variable domain reads DTGVSQNPRHKITKRGQNVTFRCDPISEHNRLYWYRQTLGQGPEFLTYFQNEAQLEKSRLLSDRFSAERPKGSFSTLEIQRTEQGDSAMYLCASRPGQGSGYTFGSGTRLTVV.

The J gene is TRBJ2-1, the V gene TRBV7-3; maybe TRBD2 (6 bases). Germline CDR1 is SGHTA and CDR2 is FQGTGA. The CDR3 loop spans 15 amino acids. V lost 5 bases and J lost 7, with 18 bases in between. CDR3 amino acids: CASSQAEGRANEQFF. In nucleotides, the CDR3 is TGTGCCAGCAGCCAGGCGGAGGGCCGGGCAAATGAGCAGTTCTTC.

This rearrangement joins TRBV27 to TRBJ2-7, with D possibly called TRBD1 or TRBD2 (6 bases each). The CDR3 spans 17 residues. Trimming stripped 1 base from V and 0 bases from J, with 16 bases between. Looked up from germline, CDR1 is MNHEY and CDR2 is SMNVEV (reference sequence). CDR3 in amino acids: CASSLYPGGTSSYEQYF. CDR3 in DNA: TGTGCCAGCAGTTTATACCCCGGCGGGACAAGCTCCTACGAGCAGTACTTC.

This clonotype was counted once. The genes are TRBV7-9 and TRBJ1-1; 10 bases line up with TRBD1. There are 11 residues in the CDR3. Germline V gives CDR1 SEHNR, CDR2 FQNEAQ (reference sequence). Trimming removed 5 bases from V and 11 bases from J; junction bases left unmatched: 2. CDR3 DNA sequence: TGTGCCAGCAGCCTGGACAGGGGGGCTTTCTTT. It translates to CASSLDRGAFF.

V and J are TRBV29-1 and TRBJ1-2; 7 nucleotides match TRBD1. Germline lookup yields CDR1 SQVTM and CDR2 ANQGSEA. V lost 5 bases to trimming and J lost 6 bases; unmatched junction nucleotides: 18. CDR3 length equals 16 residues. Here the CDR3 reads CSVLVREGARKDGYTF. The DNA of the CDR3 is TGCAGCGTTCTGGTTAGAGAGGGGGCGAGGAAGGATGGCTACACCTTC.

This clonotype was picked up one time. An end of the junction does not agree with germline; a read error may underlie this. This chain links TRBV12-3 or TRBV12-4 with TRBJ2-3; 12 bases line up with TRBD2. The CDR3 is 15 amino acids. In DNA form, the CDR3 reads TGTGCCAGCAGTCTAGCGGGAGGGGTCACAGATACGCAGTATTTT. Translating gives CASSLAGGVTDTQYF.

The gene calls are TRBV25-1 and TRBJ2-7; 10 bases align to TRBD2. The CDR3 contains 12 residues. J lost 5 bases, V lost 10 bases, and 5 bases had no gene match. The germline gives CDR1 MGHDK, CDR2 SYGVNS. CDR3 coding DNA: TGTGCCACTAGCGGGAGTACCCACGAGCAGTACTTC. It codes for CATSGSTHEQYF.